The 19 T cell receptor beta chains reported below all come from one sample, sequenced in a study of T cell changes during pregnancy in multiple sclerosis. Clones were read by immunoSEQ multiplex PCR, and TCRdb kept only the in-frame ones, dropping some. The sample shows around 40,000 clones, around 90% of them seen only once. The sequences come from CD4+ T cells from peripheral blood mononuclear cells, collected in the second trimester of pregnancy. All receptors derive from a female donor in good health, enrolled as a control in a pregnancy study.

V is TRBV20-1 and J is TRBJ2-1; D unclear. Germline V gives CDR1 DFQATT, CDR2 SNEGSKA (reference sequence). This CDR3 is built from 10 residues. Trimming shortened V by 3 bases and J by 7 bases, and 4 bases separated the two germline ends. The CDR3 here is CSASRNEQFF. The DNA of the CDR3 is TGCAGTGCTAGCAGGAATGAGCAGTTCTTC.

V is TRBV7-8 and J is TRBJ1-5; D is uncertain. Germline CDR1 SGHVS, CDR2 FQNEAQ. This CDR3 has 13 amino acids. V was pared by 4 bases and J by 7 bases, with 11 bases between. The DNA for the CDR3 is TGTGCCAGCAGCTGGGCATCGAACCAGCCCCAGCATTTT. Translated, it gives CASSWASNQPQHF.

This sequence joins TRBV2 and TRBJ1-2; 7 bases fit TRBD1. V shed 7 bases, J shed 7 bases, and the junction held 15 bases outside the gene matches. CDR1 and CDR2 (germline): SNHLY, FYNNEI. CDR3 length equals 15 residues. CDR3 residues: CASMGQLATKPGYTF. The CDR3 DNA follows: TGTGCCAGCATGGGACAGCTGGCCACAAAGCCTGGCTACACCTTC.

This chain's CDR3 is CASSPPGTSDHEQYF. CDR3 nucleotide sequence: TGTGCCAGCTCACCACCTGGGACTAGCGACCACGAGCAGTACTTC. V gene TRBV18 combines with J gene TRBJ2-7; 10 nucleotides line up with TRBD2. This CDR3 is built from 15 residues. Trimming at V came to 0 bases and at J to 5 bases, leaving 4 bases not matched to a gene. CDR1 KGHSH and CDR2 LQKENI come from the germline V gene.

The CDR3, as DNA: TGTGCCAGCAGCTTGGATGGACAACTAAAAAATCAGCCCCAGCATTTT. Amino acid sequence: CASSLDGQLKNQPQHF. The rearrangement uses TRBV5-8 and TRBJ1-5; D possibly corresponds to TRBD1 (5 bases). CDR3 length equals 16 residues. Germline V gene lookup returns CDR1 SGHTS and CDR2 YDEGEE. The V and J ends lost 0 bases and 4 bases respectively, with 14 bases between them.

As regards this clone: A read error may produce the germline difference seen at one junction end. This rearrangement joins TRBV6-6 to TRBJ2-2; perhaps TRBD2 as D (5 bases). CDR3 length: 11 residues. Per germline, CDR1 MNHNY and CDR2 SVGAGI (reference sequence). The chain's CDR3 is CASSLPGKLFF. In nucleotides, the CDR3 is TGTGCCAGCAGCCTCCCCGGGAAGCTGTTTTTT.

V and J are TRBV27 and TRBJ2-2; no reliable D call. The CDR3 totals 16 residues. Germline CDR1 MNHEY, CDR2 SMNVEV (reference sequence). V lost 2 bases and J 3 bases, leaving 13 bases between the germline ends. The CDR3 is CASSLTSRLYTGELFF. The CDR3 coding sequence is TGTGCCAGCAGTTTAACGTCCAGGTTGTACACCGGGGAGCTGTTTTTT.

This chain uses TRBV7-2 with TRBJ2-7; no firm D call. The CDR3 consists of 15 residues. V dropped 2 bases and J dropped 5 bases, with 16 bases sitting between them. CDR1 is SGHTA and CDR2 is FQGNSA in the germline V gene. For the CDR3, the DNA is TGTGCCAGCAGCTTAAGAGCCCTCGGTGTCCACGAGCAGTACTTC. Its protein product is CASSLRALGVHEQYF. Variable domain in full (rest from reference TRBV7-2 and TRBJ2-7): GAGVSQSPSNKVTEKGKDVELRCDPISGHTALYWYRQSLGQGLEFLIYFQGNSAPDKSGLPSDRFSAERTGGSVSTLTIQRTQQEDSAVYLCASSLRALGVHEQYFGPGTRLTVT.

The chain recombines TRBV7-9 with TRBJ1-4; the D gene is possibly TRBD1 (6 bases). The CDR3 consists of 14 residues. Trimming took 3 bases from V and 8 from J, leaving 13 bases between them. Germline-derived CDR1 and CDR2 are SEHNR and FQNEAQ (reference sequence). The CDR3 DNA reads TGTGCCAGCAGCTTGGGGGCGACGAGGGAAAAACTGTTTTTT. Translating gives CASSLGATREKLFF. Full variable domain (remainder filled in from reference TRBV7-9 and TRBJ1-4): DTGVSQNPRHKITKRGQNVTFRCDPISEHNRLYWYRQTLGQGPEFLTYFQNEAQLEKSRLLSDRFSAERPKGSFSTLEIQRTEQGDSAMYLCASSLGATREKLFFGSGTQLSVL.

This chain connects TRBV7-9 to TRBJ1-2, with TRBD1 matching 8 bases. Germline lookup yields CDR1 SEHNR and CDR2 FQNEAQ (reference sequence). V lost 5 bases to trimming and J lost 7 bases; unmatched junction nucleotides: 12. The CDR3 spans 15 residues. In DNA form, the CDR3 reads TGTGCCAGCAGCCCAGGGGAGGGCAGGGGGCGTGGCTACACCTTC. This gives the protein CASSPGEGRGRGYTF. The full variable domain, with the rest looked up from reference TRBV7-9 and TRBJ1-2, is DTGVSQNPRHKITKRGQNVTFRCDPISEHNRLYWYRQTLGQGPEFLTYFQNEAQLEKSRLLSDRFSAERPKGSFSTLEIQRTEQGDSAMYLCASSPGEGRGRGYTFGSGTRLTVV.

CDR3 DNA sequence: TGTGCCAGCAAAGTAGAGTCAGGGGTGAACACTGAAGCTTTCTTT. It specifies CASKVESGVNTEAFF. This chain connects TRBV11-2 to TRBJ1-1; maybe TRBD1 (6 bases). V lost 7 bases and J 0 bases, leaving 15 bases between the germline ends. The CDR3 loop spans 15 amino acids. Germline assignment: CDR1 SGHAT and CDR2 FQNNGV.

The chain recombines TRBV4-2 with TRBJ1-2; 7 bases are a match to TRBD1. The junction had 4 bases not matched to a gene; V was cut back by 1 base and J by 5 bases. Germline loops: CDR1 LGHNA, CDR2 YNFKEQ. This CDR3 has 14 amino acids. CDR3 nucleotide sequence: TGTGCCAGCAGCCAAGGAGGGACAGTTTATGGCTACACCTTC. Its protein is CASSQGGTVYGYTF.

The V call is TRBV6-5, the J call TRBJ1-2; no reliable D call. Between the trimmed V and J ends, which lost 0 bases and 1 base, there was a span of 9 bases. CDR3 size: 15 residues. Per the germline V gene, CDR1 is MNHEY and CDR2 is SVGAGI. CDR3 DNA sequence: TGTGCCAGCAGTTACTCGTTTGAGGTTAACTATGGCTACACCTTC. Translation gives CASSYSFEVNYGYTF.

The chain carries TRBV2 and TRBJ2-3; no clear D gene. From germline, CDR1 is SNHLY and CDR2 FYNNEI. The V and J ends lost 6 bases and 0 bases respectively, with 10 bases between them. The CDR3 extends over 14 amino acids. The CDR3 loop is CASSPLLSTDTQYF. CDR3 nucleotides: TGTGCCAGCAGCCCCTTACTTAGCACAGATACGCAGTATTTT.

This chain joins TRBV2 and TRBJ1-2, with a tentative D call TRBD1 (6 bases). The CDR3 extends over 14 amino acids. Trimming cost V 5 bases and J 4 bases, with 14 bases left between them. In germline, CDR1 is SNHLY, CDR2 FYNNEI. The CDR3 here is CASSQGGPGYGYTF. The CDR3 DNA reads as TGTGCCAGCAGTCAAGGGGGGCCGGGCTATGGCTACACCTTC.

The chain joins TRBV7-8 to TRBJ2-7, with D possibly being TRBD1 (5 bases). V lost 3 bases, J lost 2 bases, and 8 bases lay in between. This CDR3 has 13 amino acids. Germline CDR1 and CDR2: SGHVS and FQNEAQ. The CDR3 nucleotides read TGTGCCAGCAGCTTGACGACAGCCTACGAGCAGTACTTC. Translating gives CASSLTTAYEQYF.

The chain combines TRBV28 with TRBJ2-7, with TRBD1 identical over 7 bases. Per the germline V gene, CDR1 is MDHEN and CDR2 is SYDVKM. V lost 5 bases to trimming and J lost 1 base; unmatched junction nucleotides: 8. The CDR3 totals 15 residues. The CDR3, as DNA: TGTGCCAGCAGTCCACCTCCGGGACAGTCCTACGAGCAGTACTTC. Translation: CASSPPPGQSYEQYF. The variable domain in full, completed from reference TRBV28 and TRBJ2-7, reads DVKVTQSSRYLVKRTGEKVFLECVQDMDHENMFWYRQDPGLGLRLIYFSYDVKMKEKGDIPEGYSVSREKKERFSLILESASTNQTSMYLCASSPPPGQSYEQYFGPGTRLTVT.

This rearrangement joins TRBV11-3 to TRBJ2-1; 8 positions match TRBD2. The CDR3 contains 15 residues. CDR1 is SGHNT, CDR2 YENEEA, per germline. The V segment lost 1 base and the J segment 3 bases; nucleotides outside the gene matches: 2. Here the CDR3 reads CASSLGLASYNEQFF. The CDR3 DNA reads TGTGCCAGCAGCTTAGGACTAGCGAGCTACAATGAGCAGTTCTTC.

The V gene is TRBV7-3, the J gene TRBJ1-6, with 7 bases identical to TRBD1. Germline V gene data show CDR1 as SGHTA and CDR2 as FQGTGA. The CDR3 is 15 amino acids. The V and J ends lost 0 bases and 10 bases, in that order; junction bases with no gene match: 6. The DNA for the CDR3 is TGTGCCAGCAGCTTAACGACAGGGCCGGGCTCACCCCTCCACTTT. It encodes CASSLTTGPGSPLHF. Using reference TRBV7-3 and TRBJ1-6 for the parts outside the CDR3, the full variable domain is GAGVSQTPSNKVTEKGKYVELRCDPISGHTALYWYRQSLGQGPEFLIYFQGTGAADDSGLPNDRFFAVRPEGSVSTLKIQRTERGDSAVYLCASSLTTGPGSPLHFGNGTRLTVT.